The rows below give T cell receptor beta chains drawn from one sample of a study of spatial heterogeneity in lung cancer. TCRdb processed the 5' RACE reads anew with MiXCR; each CDR3 protein has one entry. This sample has 25,000 or so distinct CDR3 sequences; roughly 6% occur once, and the top ten carry around 23%. The sequencing here drew on PBMCs, taken at follow-up. These receptors came from a male donor with early-stage non-small cell lung cancer. The CDR3 runs from the conserved cysteine through the conserved F or W. A D gene is named only where the DNA matches it firmly. Where a row states a size, it is once, few, many or the class of an expanded clone; other rows omit it.

d_gene	abundance	v_gene	j_gene	CDR3nt	CDR3aa
TRBD1	many	TRBV7-9	TRBJ1-4	TGTGCCAGCAGCTCAGACACGCAGGGGGACGGGGGAAAACTGTTTTTT	CASSSDTQGDGGKLFF
TRBD2	many	TRBV6-2/TRBV6-3	TRBJ2-3	TGTGCCAGCAGTTCGCCGGGACTATCCACAGATACGCAGTATTTT	CASSSPGLSTDTQYF
-	many	TRBV4-2	TRBJ1-2	TGTGCCAGCAGCCAAAGGTGGGGGGCCTATGGCTACACCTTC	CASSQRWGAYGYTF
-	-	TRBV10-3	TRBJ2-5	TGTGCCATCAGACAGGACAACCAAGAGACCCAGTACTTC	CAIRQDNQETQYF
TRBD1	-	TRBV3-1	TRBJ2-1	TGTGCCAGCAGCCACACAGGGACAGGGGGAAGGGATGAGCAGTTCTTC	CASSHTGTGGRDEQFF
-	many	TRBV6-2/TRBV6-3	TRBJ2-3	TGTGCCAGCAGTTACGGACCAGACGACACAGATACGCAGTATTTT	CASSYGPDDTDTQYF
-	medium-sized	TRBV25-1	TRBJ1-1	TGTGCCAGCAGTCAGGTCGGGGCTGAAGCTTTCTTT	CASSQVGAEAFF
TRBD1	many	TRBV12-3/TRBV12-4	TRBJ2-3	TGTGCCAGCAGTTTCTTGGGGGGGACAGGGAGCACAGATACGCAGTATTTT	CASSFLGGTGSTDTQYF
-	many	TRBV20-1	TRBJ2-7	TGCAGTGCTAGACAGGGTTCTCTCGAGCAGTACTTC	CSARQGSLEQYF
-	many	TRBV11-3	TRBJ2-3	TGTGCCAGCAGCCCCGAGAGGGTGGGTGATACGCAGTATTTT	CASSPERVGDTQYF
TRBD1	many	TRBV10-3	TRBJ1-1	TGTGCCATCAACCTGGGACAGGGTAACACTGAAGCTTTCTTT	CAINLGQGNTEAFF
-	many	TRBV29-1	TRBJ1-2	TGCAGCGTTGAAGCCCCTAACTATGGCTACACCTTC	CSVEAPNYGYTF
TRBD2	once	TRBV11-1	TRBJ2-1	TGTGCCAGCAGCTTTAGTAGCGGGTTTAACAATGAGCAGTTCTTC	CASSFSSGFNNEQFF
TRBD2	many	TRBV4-2	TRBJ2-1	TGTGCCAGCAGCCAAGAAGCAGGCGGGGGCTACAATGAGCAGTTCTTC	CASSQEAGGGYNEQFF
-	many	TRBV6-2/TRBV6-3	TRBJ1-5	TGTGCCAGCAGTTTCCCGCAGCTACAACGAAATCAGCCCCAGCATTTT	CASSFPQLQRNQPQHF
-	-	TRBV2	TRBJ1-3	TGTGCCAGACCGGACGGAGCGAACGGAAACACCATATATTTT	CARPDGANGNTIYF
-	-	TRBV30	TRBJ2-3	TGTGCCTGGAGTAAACTGGGGCTAGCGAGGACAGATACGCAGTATTTT	CAWSKLGLARTDTQYF
-	few	TRBV18	TRBJ2-1	TGTGCCAGCTCACCTAGCGGCGGAGACTTCAATGAGCAGTTCTTC	CASSPSGGDFNEQFF
-	many	TRBV28	TRBJ2-3	TGTGCCAGCAGTGTTCGGGACGGGACAGATACGCAGTATTTT	CASSVRDGTDTQYF
-	-	TRBV12-3/TRBV12-4	TRBJ1-3	TGTGCCAGCAGTTGGGGAGCAGGACCGAGCTCTGGAAACACCATATATTTT	CASSWGAGPSSGNTIYF
TRBD2	many	TRBV5-5	TRBJ2-3	TGTGCCAGCACCCCCGACGGGTGGGAGGGCCGAAATACGCAGTATTTT	CASTPDGWEGRNTQYF
-	few	TRBV10-2	TRBJ1-1	TGCGCCAGCAGTGTTAGGGGGGGGGAGACTGAAGCTTTCTTT	CASSVRGGETEAFF
-	many	TRBV6-2/TRBV6-3	TRBJ1-1	TGTGCCAGCAGCGCACAGGAGAACACTGAAGCTTTCTTT	CASSAQENTEAFF
TRBD2	many	TRBV7-9	TRBJ2-1	TGTGCCAGCAGCTTACTTGGGGTGACTAGCGGATACAATGAGCAGTTCTTC	CASSLLGVTSGYNEQFF
TRBD1	many	TRBV29-1	TRBJ2-1	TGCAGCGTTGGGGACAGTTACAATGAGCAGTTCTTC	CSVGDSYNEQFF
-	many	TRBV21-1	TRBJ1-3	TGTGCCAGCAGCAAAGCAAGAAGGGTGCAGGGAAACACCATATATTTT	CASSKARRVQGNTIYF
TRBD1	medium-sized	TRBV29-1	TRBJ2-3	TGCAGCGTGAAGGTGGACAGGGGAATGGATACGCAGTATTTT	CSVKVDRGMDTQYF
-	many	TRBV23-1	TRBJ1-2	TGCGCCAGCAGTTCCTCGGGACGAATAAGAACCTTC	CASSSSGRIRTF
TRBD1	many	TRBV20-1	TRBJ2-5	TGCAGTGCAATGCAGGGGGAAAGCCAAGAGACCCAGTACTTC	CSAMQGESQETQYF
TRBD2	many	TRBV7-2	TRBJ2-3	TGTGCCAGCAGCTTAGTGGCTGGCGGGGGAGGCACAGATACGCAGTATTTT	CASSLVAGGGGTDTQYF
-	-	TRBV4-2	TRBJ2-1	TGTGCCAGCAGCCAAGTATCGAGCGGGCGTTCCTACAATGAGCAGTTCTTC	CASSQVSSGRSYNEQFF
-	many	TRBV20-1	TRBJ2-3	TGCAGTGCTAGTATCAGCCGTACAGATACGCAGTATTTT	CSASISRTDTQYF
-	many	TRBV24-1	TRBJ2-1	TGTGCCACCAGCAAGGTGGGGGTCCCCGAGCAGTTCTTC	CATSKVGVPEQFF
TRBD2	many	TRBV11-3	TRBJ2-5	TGTGCCAGCAGCTTAAGCAGCGGGGGGACAGAAGAGACCCAGTACTTC	CASSLSSGGTEETQYF
-	many	TRBV25-1	TRBJ1-5	TGTGCCAGCAGTGATGGGTACAATCAGCCCCAGCATTTT	CASSDGYNQPQHF
-	many	TRBV7-9	TRBJ2-1	TGTGCCAGCAGCTTAAGTGGGCATGAGCAGTTCTTC	CASSLSGHEQFF
TRBD1	-	TRBV18	TRBJ1-4	TGTGCCAGCACGGACAGGGGCTTTGAAAAACTGTTTTTT	CASTDRGFEKLFF
-	-	TRBV7-2	TRBJ2-3	TGTGCCAGCAGCTTAGCCGGGGCGAGCACAGATACGCAGTATTTT	CASSLAGASTDTQYF
TRBD1	many	TRBV7-2	TRBJ2-7	TGTGCCAGCAGCACCTGGACAGGGTACGAGCAGTACTTC	CASSTWTGYEQYF
TRBD2	-	TRBV4-3	TRBJ2-3	TGCGCCAGCAGCCTAGTCGTGACCGGGACTAGCATATATACGCAGTATTTT	CASSLVVTGTSIYTQYF
TRBD1	many	TRBV29-1	TRBJ2-7	TGCAGCGTTGAAGCCCCACAGGGGCCACCTTACGAGCAGTACTTC	CSVEAPQGPPYEQYF
-	many	TRBV11-3	TRBJ1-6	TGTGCCAGCAGCCCGGTCATGAATTCACCCCTCCACTTT	CASSPVMNSPLHF
TRBD2	many	TRBV7-2	TRBJ2-3	TGTGCCAGCTCGTTCGGAGGAGCGGGGGGAGGGCAGTATTTT	CASSFGGAGGGQYF
-	many	TRBV28	TRBJ2-2	TGTGCCAGCAGCGTTGCCCCCGTTATGGGGGAGCTGTTTTTT	CASSVAPVMGELFF
-	many	TRBV6-2/TRBV6-3	TRBJ1-1	TGTGCCAGCAGTTACGCCTCCACCGCGTCCCCTGAAGCTTTCTTT	CASSYASTASPEAFF
TRBD1	few	TRBV9	TRBJ1-1	TGTGCCAGCAGGGTAGGGACAGCAGGCCAGGAGGCTTTCTTT	CASRVGTAGQEAFF
TRBD2	few	TRBV24-1	TRBJ2-1	TGTGCCACCAGTGCCCCGACTAGCGGATCATACAATGAGCAGTTCTTC	CATSAPTSGSYNEQFF
-	many	TRBV9	TRBJ1-2	TGTGCCAGCACCCCATTACATAACTATGGCTACACCTTC	CASTPLHNYGYTF
TRBD2	many	TRBV29-1	TRBJ2-1	TGCAGCTCGAAGCGGGAGTACAATGAGCAGTTCTTC	CSSKREYNEQFF
TRBD2	-	TRBV24-1	TRBJ2-5	TGTGCCACCAGTGACCCTACTCTAGCGGGAGATCTCGAGACCCAGTACTTC	CATSDPTLAGDLETQYF